This is a list of T cell receptor beta chains from one sample in a study of blood T cell repertoires in COVID-19. TCRdb's table, derived via immunoSEQ multiplex PCR, lists solely in-frame clones and lacks some. The table shows about 190,000 clones, with approximately 80% occurring only once. The sample was peripheral blood. The receptors were sampled from a human donor in a cohort sampled during active COVID-19. Each CDR3 is given with its conserved first and last residue. The D gene is left open where the match is weak. Size values are once, few and many counts, or a class for expanded clones, and some rows have none.

cdr3_length d_call j_call v_call clone_size cdr3_aa cdr3_nt
17 . TRBJ2-2 TRBV4-1 . CASSQEVPQAGTGELFF TGCGCCAGCAGCCAAGAGGTCCCCCAGGCTGGGACCGGGGAGCTGTTTTTT
16 TRBD2 TRBJ2-2 TRBV9 . CASSLTSGGYTGELFF TGTGCCAGCAGCCTTACTAGCGGGGGTTACACCGGGGAGCTGTTTTTT
15 TRBD2 TRBJ2-1 TRBV29-1 . CSVARWGGRAVEQFF TGCAGCGTTGCTCGGTGGGGCGGGAGGGCCGTTGAGCAGTTCTTC
16 . TRBJ2-2 TRBV27 . CASSFSGQLNTGELFF TGTGCCAGCAGTTTCTCAGGGCAATTGAACACCGGGGAGCTGTTTTTT
16 TRBD2 TRBJ2-2 TRBV5-4 . CASSAAGGRGTGELFF TGTGCCAGCAGCGCCGCGGGAGGGAGGGGCACCGGGGAGCTGTTTTTT
15 TRBD1 TRBJ1-6 TRBV18 . CASSPRTGAESPLHF TGTGCCAGCTCACCTCGGACAGGGGCGGAATCACCCCTCCACTTT
13 . TRBJ2-3 TRBV19 . CASRVFGTDTQYF TGTGCCAGTCGGGTGTTTGGCACAGATACGCAGTATTTT
13 . TRBJ2-1 TRBV11-3 once CASSLGEEGEQFF TGTGCCAGCAGCTTAGGAGAGGAGGGTGAGCAGTTCTTC
16 TRBD1 TRBJ1-1 TRBV6-1 . CASSEQGAGANTEAFF TGTGCCAGCAGTGAACAGGGGGCAGGAGCGAACACTGAAGCTTTCTTT
15 . TRBJ1-1 TRBV28 . CASTVGGYGNTEAFF TGTGCCAGCACCGTCGGGGGTTATGGGAACACTGAAGCTTTCTTT
14 TRBD1 TRBJ1-1 TRBV28 . CASSFGGTGGQAFF TGTGCCAGCAGTTTTGGGGGGACAGGGGGTCAAGCTTTCTTT
16 . TRBJ2-2 TRBV5-1 . CASSGGIAPNTGELFF TGCGCCAGCAGCGGCGGGATCGCCCCTAACACCGGGGAGCTGTTTTTT
15 . TRBJ2-7 TRBV6-5 . CASSSRAGSSYEQYF TGTGCCAGCAGCTCCCGTGCGGGATCTTCCTACGAGCAGTACTTC
15 . TRBJ2-5 TRBV14 few CASSPGLLVTETQYF TGTGCCAGCAGCCCTGGACTACTGGTAACAGAGACCCAGTACTTC
12 TRBD1 TRBJ2-2 TRBV2 . CAGTGGRGELFF TGTGCCGGAACAGGGGGCAGGGGGGAGCTGTTTTTT
15 . TRBJ1-3 TRBV6-5 . CASSRGGISGNTIYF TGTGCCAGCAGTCGAGGGGGTATCTCTGGAAACACCATATATTTT
16 TRBD1 TRBJ2-2 TRBV11-1 . CASSRMGQTNTGELFF TGTGCCAGCAGCCGGATGGGACAGACGAACACCGGGGAGCTGTTTTTT
17 TRBD2 TRBJ2-7 TRBV7-2 . CASSTSGAPGLAYEQYF TGTGCCAGCAGCACCTCAGGGGCTCCGGGACTAGCTTACGAGCAGTACTTC
15 TRBD2 TRBJ2-1 TRBV6-5 . CASRSTSGGAYEQFF TGTGCCAGCAGGTCCACTAGCGGGGGGGCATATGAGCAGTTCTTC
14 . TRBJ2-3 TRBV10-3 . CAISDWESTDTQYF TGTGCCATCAGTGACTGGGAGAGCACAGATACGCAGTATTTT
18 TRBD2 TRBJ2-3 TRBV5-1 . CASSLSVSASGTSDTQYF TGCGCCAGCAGCTTGTCTGTTTCGGCTAGCGGCACTTCAGATACGCAGTATTTT
13 . TRBJ1-1 TRBV18 . CASSTGPNTEAFF TGTGCCAGCTCAACAGGCCCAAACACTGAAGCTTTCTTT
15 . TRBJ1-4 TRBV9 . CASSGEWGTHEKLFF TGTGCCAGCAGCGGGGAGTGGGGGACACATGAAAAACTGTTTTTT
16 . TRBJ2-2 TRBV10-1 . CASTPTSGFLTGELFF TGCGCCAGCACCCCAACGTCGGGATTCCTAACCGGGGAGCTGTTTTTT
14 . TRBJ1-1 TRBV7-9 . CASSIQGVDTEAFF TGTGCCAGCAGCATACAGGGTGTGGACACTGAAGCTTTCTTT
16 TRBD1 TRBJ2-1 TRBV5-1 . CASSSRDRGLYNEQFF TGCGCCAGCAGCTCCCGGGACAGGGGGCTGTACAATGAGCAGTTCTTC
16 TRBD1 TRBJ2-5 TRBV6-5 . CASSSRQGIPEETQYF TGTGCCAGCAGTTCCCGACAGGGGATACCTGAAGAGACCCAGTACTTC
17 TRBD1 TRBJ1-6 TRBV9 once CASSARTGPDYNSPLHF TGTGCCAGCAGCGCGCGGACAGGCCCAGACTATAATTCACCCCTCCACTTT
14 . TRBJ1-2 TRBV18 . CASSPQGGGYGYTF TGTGCCAGCTCACCACAGGGAGGAGGCTATGGCTACACCTTC
17 TRBD2 TRBJ2-1 TRBV24-1 . CATSDSKREGLYNEQFF TGTGCCACCAGTGATTCGAAGCGGGAGGGCCTCTACAATGAGCAGTTCTTC
16 TRBD2 TRBJ2-5 TRBV5-1 . CASSLHERGAWATQYF TGCGCCAGCAGCTTGCATGAGCGGGGGGCTTGGGCGACCCAGTACTTC
15 TRBD1 TRBJ1-6 TRBV6-5 . CASSYTGQWRSPLHF TGTGCCAGCAGTTACACGGGACAGTGGCGCTCACCCCTCCACTTT
15 TRBD2 TRBJ2-2 TRBV4-2 . CASSQSGTRQSELFF TGTGCCAGCAGCCAAAGCGGGACTAGACAATCGGAGCTGTTTTTT
13 . TRBJ2-3 TRBV24-1 . CATSVDFTDTQYF TGTGCCACCAGTGTGGACTTCACAGATACGCAGTATTTT
15 . TRBJ2-5 TRBV5-1 . CASSLAGGLGETQYF TGCGCCAGCAGCTTGGCCGGCGGGTTGGGGGAGACCCAGTACTTC
15 TRBD2 TRBJ2-7 TRBV4-2 . CASSSSGTKSYEQYF TGTGCCAGCAGCTCCTCGGGGACTAAAAGCTACGAGCAGTACTTC
16 TRBD1 TRBJ1-4 TRBV5-1 . CASSSQPGQPNEKLFF TGCGCCAGCAGCTCCCAACCGGGACAGCCTAATGAAAAACTGTTTTTT
14 . TRBJ2-1 TRBV5-1 once CASSSNSGKNEQFF TGCGCCAGCAGCTCAAATAGCGGAAAGAATGAGCAGTTCTTC
14 TRBD2 TRBJ2-5 TRBV11-2 . CASSGDYLQETQYF TGTGCCAGCAGCGGGGACTATCTCCAAGAGACCCAGTACTTC
13 TRBD2 TRBJ2-1 TRBV29-1 . CSASGTTYNEQFF TGCAGCGCTAGCGGGACCACCTACAATGAGCAGTTCTTC
13 . TRBJ2-5 TRBV19 . CASRSVERETQYF TGTGCCAGTAGATCGGTAGAACGGGAGACCCAGTACTTC
14 . TRBJ1-5 TRBV19 . CASSSLYGNQPQHF TGTGCCAGTAGTTCCCTCTACGGCAATCAGCCCCAGCATTTT
13 . TRBJ2-1 TRBV25-1 . CASSERQANEQFF TGTGCCAGCAGTGAGAGACAGGCCAATGAGCAGTTCTTC
13 . TRBJ2-7 TRBV12-3/TRBV12-4 . CASRKDTAREQYF TGTGCCAGCAGAAAGGACACAGCCCGCGAGCAGTACTTC
15 TRBD1 TRBJ1-5 TRBV7-2 . CASSDDRESQQPQHF TGTGCCAGCAGCGACGACAGGGAGTCTCAACAGCCCCAGCATTTT
12 . TRBJ2-2 TRBV11-2 . CASSLNTGELFF TGTGCCAGCAGCCTGAACACCGGGGAGCTGTTTTTT
13 . TRBJ1-4 TRBV28 . CASRDSYNEKLFF TGTGCCAGCCGTGACAGCTATAATGAAAAACTGTTTTTT
13 TRBD1 TRBJ1-2 TRBV12-3/TRBV12-4 . CASSLSGTGGYTF TGTGCCAGCAGTTTATCCGGGACAGGGGGCTACACCTTC
9 . TRBJ2-7 TRBV6-6 . CASSAGRYF TGTGCCAGCTCCGCGGGGCGGTACTTC
15 TRBD1 TRBJ1-4 TRBV19 . CASKIGTGPNEKLFF TGTGCCAGTAAAATAGGGACAGGGCCGAATGAAAAACTGTTTTTT
18 . TRBJ1-6 TRBV5-1 . CASSPQPSVGGRLGPLHF TGCGCCAGCAGCCCACAACCCAGTGTGGGAGGACGCCTCGGGCCCCTCCACTTT
14 . TRBJ1-2 TRBV18 . CASSPGVEGFGYTF TGTGCCAGCTCACCTGGCGTCGAGGGTTTCGGCTACACCTTC
14 . TRBJ2-2 TRBV9 . CATRGQFDTGELFF TGTGCCACCAGAGGACAGTTCGACACCGGGGAGCTGTTTTTT
14 TRBD1 TRBJ1-5 TRBV19 . CASSIRTGSGPQHF TGTGCCAGTAGTATAAGGACAGGCTCTGGGCCCCAGCATTTT
15 . TRBJ1-1 TRBV29-1 . CSPSRPRDINTEAFF TGCAGCCCATCCCGTCCCCGGGACATAAACACTGAAGCTTTCTTT
15 . TRBJ2-7 TRBV19 . CASSMGTSRTYEQYF TGTGCCAGTAGTATGGGTACTAGCAGAACCTACGAGCAGTACTTC
14 TRBD2 TRBJ2-1 TRBV2 . CASSIAGGYNEQFF TGTGCCAGCAGCATAGCGGGTGGGTACAATGAGCAGTTCTTC